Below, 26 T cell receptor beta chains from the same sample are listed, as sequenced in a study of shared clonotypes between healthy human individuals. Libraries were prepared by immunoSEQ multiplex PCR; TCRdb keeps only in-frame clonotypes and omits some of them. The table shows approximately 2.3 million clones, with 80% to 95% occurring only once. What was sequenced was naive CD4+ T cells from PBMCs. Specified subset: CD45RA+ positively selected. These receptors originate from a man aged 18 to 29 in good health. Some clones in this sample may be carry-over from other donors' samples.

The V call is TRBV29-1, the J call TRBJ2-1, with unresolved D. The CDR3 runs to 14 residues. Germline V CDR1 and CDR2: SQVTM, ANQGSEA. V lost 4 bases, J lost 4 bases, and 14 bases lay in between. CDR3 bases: TGCAGCGTTGTTCTACCCTTACCTTACAATGAGCAGTTCTTC. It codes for CSVVLPLPYNEQFF.

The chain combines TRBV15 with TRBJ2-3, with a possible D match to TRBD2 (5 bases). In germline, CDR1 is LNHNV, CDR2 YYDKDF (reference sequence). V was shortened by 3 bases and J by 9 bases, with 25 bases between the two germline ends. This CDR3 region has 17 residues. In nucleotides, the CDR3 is TGTGCCACCAGCAGTATTCCCGGGGTAGACCGCGATAGAACGCAGTATTTT. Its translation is CATSSIPGVDRDRTQYF.

CDR3 sequence (DNA): TGTGCCATCGTCGTCCAGGGGACGACGTGGAAAAAACTGTTTTTT. Protein: CAIVVQGTTWKKLFF. V gene TRBV10-3 combines with J gene TRBJ1-4, with TRBD1 as a possible D gene (6 bases). This CDR3 has 15 residues. Germline V gives CDR1 ENHRY, CDR2 SYGVKD. The V end lost 8 bases, the J end lost 9 bases, and 22 bases lay between the germline ends.

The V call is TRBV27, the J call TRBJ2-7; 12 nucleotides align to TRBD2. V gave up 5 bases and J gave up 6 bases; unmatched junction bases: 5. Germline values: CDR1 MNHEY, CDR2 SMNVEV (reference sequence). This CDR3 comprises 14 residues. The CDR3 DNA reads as TGTGCCAGCAGTCTAGCGGGAGGGAGTAGCGAGCAGTACTTC. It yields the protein CASSLAGGSSEQYF.

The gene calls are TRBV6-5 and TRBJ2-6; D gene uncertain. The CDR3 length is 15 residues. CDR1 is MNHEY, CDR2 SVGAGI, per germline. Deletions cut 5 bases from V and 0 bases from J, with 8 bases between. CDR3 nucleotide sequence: TGTGCCAGCAGTCAGCTGATCTCTGGGGCCAACGTCCTGACTTTC. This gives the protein CASSQLISGANVLTF.

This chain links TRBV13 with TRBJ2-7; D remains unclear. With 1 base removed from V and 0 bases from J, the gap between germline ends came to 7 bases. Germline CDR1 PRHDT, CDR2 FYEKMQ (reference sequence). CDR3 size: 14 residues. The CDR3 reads CASSLDSRSYEQYF. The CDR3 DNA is TGTGCCAGCAGCTTAGACTCACGCTCCTACGAGCAGTACTTC.

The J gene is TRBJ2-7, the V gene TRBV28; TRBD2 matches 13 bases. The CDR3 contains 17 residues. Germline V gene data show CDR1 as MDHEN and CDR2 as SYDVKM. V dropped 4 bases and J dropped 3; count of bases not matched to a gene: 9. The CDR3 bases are TGTGCCAGCAGTTCACCCTGGACTAGCGGGAGTAGCTACGAGCAGTACTTC. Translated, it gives CASSSPWTSGSSYEQYF.

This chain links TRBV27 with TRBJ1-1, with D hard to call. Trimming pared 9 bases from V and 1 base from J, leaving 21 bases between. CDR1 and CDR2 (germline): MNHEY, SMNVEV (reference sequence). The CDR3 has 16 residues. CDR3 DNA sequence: TGTGCCAGTGGTAGGACGGACGCCGGCCAGAACACTGAAGCTTTCTTT. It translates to CASGRTDAGQNTEAFF.

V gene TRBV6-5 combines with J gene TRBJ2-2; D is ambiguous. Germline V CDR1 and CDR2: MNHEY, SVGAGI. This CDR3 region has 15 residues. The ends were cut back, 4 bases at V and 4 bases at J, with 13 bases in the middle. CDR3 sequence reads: CASSSHGAATGELFF. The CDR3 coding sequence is TGTGCCAGCAGTTCTCACGGCGCGGCCACCGGGGAGCTGTTTTTT.

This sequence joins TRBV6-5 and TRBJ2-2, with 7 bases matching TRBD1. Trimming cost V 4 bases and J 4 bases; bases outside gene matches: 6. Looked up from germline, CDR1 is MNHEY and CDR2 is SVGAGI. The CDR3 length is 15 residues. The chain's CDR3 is CASSSTGLATGELFF. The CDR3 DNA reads TGTGCCAGCAGTTCGACAGGGCTCGCCACCGGGGAGCTGTTTTTT.

CDR3 sequence (DNA): TGTGCCAGCAGCTTATCGTCAGCAACTAATGAAAAACTGTTTTTT. Its translation is CASSLSSATNEKLFF. The genes are TRBV7-2 and TRBJ1-4; D unclear. Germline V gene lookup returns CDR1 SGHTA and CDR2 FQGNSA. Trimming left V 2 bases short and J 0 bases short, with 7 bases between. The CDR3 length is 15 residues.

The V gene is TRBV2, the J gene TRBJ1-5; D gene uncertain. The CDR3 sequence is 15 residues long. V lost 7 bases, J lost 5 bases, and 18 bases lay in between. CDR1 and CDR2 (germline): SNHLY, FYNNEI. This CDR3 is CASTSEPSQHQPQHF. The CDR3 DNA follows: TGTGCCAGCACCAGCGAACCCTCGCAACATCAGCCCCAGCATTTT.

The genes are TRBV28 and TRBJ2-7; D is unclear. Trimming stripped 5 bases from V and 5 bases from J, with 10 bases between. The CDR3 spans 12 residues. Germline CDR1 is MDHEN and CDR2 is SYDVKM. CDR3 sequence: CASSPGPHEQYF. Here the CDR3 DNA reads TGTGCCAGCAGTCCCGGGCCCCACGAGCAGTACTTC.

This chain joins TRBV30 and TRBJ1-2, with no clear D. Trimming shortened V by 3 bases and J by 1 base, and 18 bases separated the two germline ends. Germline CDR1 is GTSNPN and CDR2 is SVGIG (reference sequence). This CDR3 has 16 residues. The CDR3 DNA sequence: TGTGCCTGGAGAGGTATGGGCCGGCAGTTTAACTATGGCTACACCTTC. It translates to CAWRGMGRQFNYGYTF.

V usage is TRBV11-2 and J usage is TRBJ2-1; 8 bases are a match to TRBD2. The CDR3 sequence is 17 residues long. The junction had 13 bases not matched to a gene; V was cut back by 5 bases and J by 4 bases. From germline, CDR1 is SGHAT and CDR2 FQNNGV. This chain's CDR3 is CASSLPPGRAAYNEQFF. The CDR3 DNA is TGTGCCAGCAGCCTTCCTCCCGGGAGGGCCGCTTACAATGAGCAGTTCTTC.

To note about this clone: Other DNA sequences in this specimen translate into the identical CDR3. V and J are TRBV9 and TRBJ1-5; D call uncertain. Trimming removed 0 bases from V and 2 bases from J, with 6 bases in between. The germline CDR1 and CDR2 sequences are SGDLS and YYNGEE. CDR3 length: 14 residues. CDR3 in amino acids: CASSVGTGNQPQHF. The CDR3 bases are TGTGCCAGCAGCGTAGGGACCGGCAATCAGCCCCAGCATTTT.

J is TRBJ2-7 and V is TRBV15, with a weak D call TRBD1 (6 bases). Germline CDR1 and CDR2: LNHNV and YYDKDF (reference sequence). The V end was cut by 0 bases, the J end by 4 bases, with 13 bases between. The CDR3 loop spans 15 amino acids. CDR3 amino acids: CATSRDGGPGYEQYF. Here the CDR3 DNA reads TGTGCCACCAGCAGAGATGGGGGCCCAGGATACGAGCAGTACTTC.

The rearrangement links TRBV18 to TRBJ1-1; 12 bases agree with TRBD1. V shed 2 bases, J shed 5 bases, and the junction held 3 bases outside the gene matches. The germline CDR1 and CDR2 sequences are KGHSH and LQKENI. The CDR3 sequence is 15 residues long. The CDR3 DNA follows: TGTGCCAGCTCACCAGGGACAGGGGGCGTTACTGAAGCTTTCTTT. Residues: CASSPGTGGVTEAFF.

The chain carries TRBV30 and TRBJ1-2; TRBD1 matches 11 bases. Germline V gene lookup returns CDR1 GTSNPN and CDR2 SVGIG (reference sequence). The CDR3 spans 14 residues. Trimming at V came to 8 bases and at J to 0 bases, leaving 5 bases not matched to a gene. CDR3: CAGVGQGANYGYTF. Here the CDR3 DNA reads TGTGCCGGGGTGGGACAGGGGGCTAACTATGGCTACACCTTC.

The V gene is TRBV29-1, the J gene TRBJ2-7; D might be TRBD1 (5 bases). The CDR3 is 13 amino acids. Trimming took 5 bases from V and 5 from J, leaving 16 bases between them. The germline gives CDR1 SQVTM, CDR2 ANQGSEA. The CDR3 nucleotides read TGCAGCGTTAGGGGAAAGCTCCTCCACGAGCAGTACTTC. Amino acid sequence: CSVRGKLLHEQYF.

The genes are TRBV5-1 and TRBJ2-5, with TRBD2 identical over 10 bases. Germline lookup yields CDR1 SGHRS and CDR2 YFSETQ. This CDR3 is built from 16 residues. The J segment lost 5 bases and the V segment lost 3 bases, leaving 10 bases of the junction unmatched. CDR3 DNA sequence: TGCGCCAGCAGCTCAGCGGGAGGGCCCGTCGGGGAGACCCAGTACTTC. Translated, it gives CASSSAGGPVGETQYF.

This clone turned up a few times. CDR3 loop: CSVAPRLGTEAFF. CDR3 DNA: TGCAGCGTTGCCCCCCGGCTGGGCACTGAAGCTTTCTTT. This chain links TRBV29-1 with TRBJ1-1; D is undetermined. This CDR3 spans 13 amino acids. The V gene's germline CDR1 is SQVTM and CDR2 ANQGSEA. Deletions cut 4 bases from V and 4 bases from J, with 13 bases between.

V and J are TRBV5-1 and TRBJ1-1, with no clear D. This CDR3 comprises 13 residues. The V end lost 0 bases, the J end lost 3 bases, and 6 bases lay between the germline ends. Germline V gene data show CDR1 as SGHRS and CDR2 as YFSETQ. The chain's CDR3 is CASSLDKDTEAFF. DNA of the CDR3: TGCGCCAGCAGCTTGGACAAGGACACTGAAGCTTTCTTT.

This chain's CDR3 is CASSFASGRSTDTQYF. CDR3 nucleotides: TGCGCCAGCAGCTTTGCTAGCGGGAGGAGCACAGATACGCAGTATTTT. V gene TRBV5-1 combines with J gene TRBJ2-3, with 11 nucleotides matching TRBD2. With V trimmed by 2 bases and J by 0 bases, 2 bases remained unmatched. The CDR3 covers 16 residues. Germline CDR1 SGHRS, CDR2 YFSETQ.

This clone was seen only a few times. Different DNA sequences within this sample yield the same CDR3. CDR3 protein: CASSLVGGTEAFF. As DNA, the CDR3 is TGTGCCAGCAGCTTAGTGGGGGGAACTGAAGCTTTCTTT. This chain links TRBV11-2 with TRBJ1-1, with D tentatively TRBD1 (5 bases). V gave up 1 base and J gave up 5 bases, with 8 bases separating them. Germline V gene data show CDR1 as SGHAT and CDR2 as FQNNGV. There are 13 residues in the CDR3. The variable domain in full, with the rest retrieved from reference TRBV11-2 and TRBJ1-1, is EAGVAQSPRYKIIEKRQSVAFWCNPISGHATLYWYQQILGQGPKLLIQFQNNGVVDDSQLPKDRFSAERLKGVDSTLKIQPAKLEDSAVYLCASSLVGGTEAFFGQGTRLTVV.

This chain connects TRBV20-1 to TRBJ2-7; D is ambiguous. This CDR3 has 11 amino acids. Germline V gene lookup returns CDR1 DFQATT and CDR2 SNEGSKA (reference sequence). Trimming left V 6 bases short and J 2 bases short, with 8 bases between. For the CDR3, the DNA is TGCAGTGCCCAAAACGCCTACGAGCAGTACTTC. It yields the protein CSAQNAYEQYF.